This T cell receptor beta chain is drawn from a study of beta chain features in type 1 diabetes. Overall study findings and caveats: VDJ junctions from type 1 diabetes patients carried fewer insertions and larger deletions. Type 1 diabetes patients showed a moderate but significant shortening of TCRB CDR3s in all four CD4+ subsets.

One heparinised blood draw, averaging about 120 mL, came from each donor. CD4+ naive, central memory, regulatory and stem cell-like memory cells were sorted via CD45RO/CCR7/CD25/CD127/CD95/CD27. There are a few counts of this clone. The antigen is unknown. Every isolated RNA sample was fully reverse transcribed, so sequencing captured expressed TCRB transcripts. Only in-frame clones appear in the TCRdb table, and some are missing; sequencing was by immunoSEQ multiplex PCR. The sample consists of some 290,000 clones, roughly a quarter of them appearing once. Trimming cost V 7 bases and J 2 bases; bases outside gene matches: 5. Looked up from germline, CDR1 is SNHLY and CDR2 is FYNNEI. This CDR3 region has 15 residues.

The chain is built from TRBV2 and TRBJ1-2; 12 nucleotides line up with TRBD1. Sequencing input: naive CD4+ T cells from blood. The sequence came from a woman aged 25 to 45 with type 1 diabetes. The CDR3 loop is CASTPGQGANYGYTF. CDR3 coding DNA: TGTGCCAGCACCCCGGGACAGGGGGCAAACTATGGCTACACCTTC.